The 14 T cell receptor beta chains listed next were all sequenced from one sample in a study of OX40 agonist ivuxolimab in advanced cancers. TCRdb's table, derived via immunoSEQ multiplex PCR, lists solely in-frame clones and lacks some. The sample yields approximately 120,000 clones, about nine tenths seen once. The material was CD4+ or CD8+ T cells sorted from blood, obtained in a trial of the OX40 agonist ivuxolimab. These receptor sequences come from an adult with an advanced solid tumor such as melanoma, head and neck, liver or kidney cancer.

CDR3: CASSQTPGQGTYEQYF. The CDR3 region has the DNA TGTGCCAGCAGCCAAACCCCGGGACAGGGTACCTACGAGCAGTACTTC. The rearrangement joins TRBV14 to TRBJ2-7; 9 bases align to TRBD1. Trimming took 2 bases from V and 2 from J; bases not matched to a gene: 7. This CDR3 is 16 amino acids long. The germline V gene encodes CDR1 SGHDN and CDR2 FVKESK.

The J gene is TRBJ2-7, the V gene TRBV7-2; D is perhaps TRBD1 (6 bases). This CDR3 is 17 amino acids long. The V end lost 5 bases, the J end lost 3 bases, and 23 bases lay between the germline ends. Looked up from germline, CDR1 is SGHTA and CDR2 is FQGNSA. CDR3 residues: CASSRVHGGATDYEQYF. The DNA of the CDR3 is TGTGCCAGCAGCCGGGTCCATGGGGGCGCAACCGACTACGAGCAGTACTTC.

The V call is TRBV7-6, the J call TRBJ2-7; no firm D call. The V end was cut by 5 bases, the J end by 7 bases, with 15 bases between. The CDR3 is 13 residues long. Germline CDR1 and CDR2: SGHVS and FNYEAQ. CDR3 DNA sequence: TGTGCCAGCAGCACATGGGTCTGGGGTGAGCAGTACTTC. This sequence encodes CASSTWVWGEQYF.

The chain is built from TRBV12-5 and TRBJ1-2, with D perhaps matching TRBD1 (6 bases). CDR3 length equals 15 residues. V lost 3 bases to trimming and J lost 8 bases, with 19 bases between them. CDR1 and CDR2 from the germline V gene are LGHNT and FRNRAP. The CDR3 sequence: CASGLDGQRKQGYTF. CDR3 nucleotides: TGTGCTAGTGGTTTAGACGGACAGCGAAAACAAGGCTACACCTTC.

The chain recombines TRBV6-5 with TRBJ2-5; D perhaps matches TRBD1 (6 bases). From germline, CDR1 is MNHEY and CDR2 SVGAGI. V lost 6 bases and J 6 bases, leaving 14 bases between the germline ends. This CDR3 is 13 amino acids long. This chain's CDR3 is CASSQTGRQTQYF. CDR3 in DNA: TGTGCCAGCAGCCAGACAGGAAGGCAGACCCAGTACTTC.

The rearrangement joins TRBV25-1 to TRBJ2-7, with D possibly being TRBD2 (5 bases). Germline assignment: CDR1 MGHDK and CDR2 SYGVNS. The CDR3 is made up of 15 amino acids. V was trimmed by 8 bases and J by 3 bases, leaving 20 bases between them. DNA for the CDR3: TGTGCCAGCCGACCGGAGGCTTATCGGGGCTACGAGCAGTACTTC. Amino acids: CASRPEAYRGYEQYF.

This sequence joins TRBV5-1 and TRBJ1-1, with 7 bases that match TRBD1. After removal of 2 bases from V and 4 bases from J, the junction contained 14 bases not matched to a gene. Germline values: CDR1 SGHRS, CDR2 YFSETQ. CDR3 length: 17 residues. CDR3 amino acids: CASSFPTATRGFTEAFF. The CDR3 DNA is TGCGCCAGCAGCTTTCCCACAGCGACCAGGGGGTTCACTGAAGCTTTCTTT.

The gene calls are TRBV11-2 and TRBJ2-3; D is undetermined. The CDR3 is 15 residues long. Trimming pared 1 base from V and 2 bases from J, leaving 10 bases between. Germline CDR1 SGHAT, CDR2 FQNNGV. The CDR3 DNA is TGTGCCAGCAGCTTAGGGCTCGTCCCCACAGATACGCAGTATTTT. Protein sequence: CASSLGLVPTDTQYF.

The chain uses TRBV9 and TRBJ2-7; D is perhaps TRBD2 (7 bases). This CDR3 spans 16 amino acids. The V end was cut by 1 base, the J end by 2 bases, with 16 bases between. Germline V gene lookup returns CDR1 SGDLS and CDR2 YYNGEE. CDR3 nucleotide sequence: TGTGCCAGCAGCGTAAACCCCTCCGGGGGGCCCTACGAGCAGTACTTC. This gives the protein CASSVNPSGGPYEQYF.

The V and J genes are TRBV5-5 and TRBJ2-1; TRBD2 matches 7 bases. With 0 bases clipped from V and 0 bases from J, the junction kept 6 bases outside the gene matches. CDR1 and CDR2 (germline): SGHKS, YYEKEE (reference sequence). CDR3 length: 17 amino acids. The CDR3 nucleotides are TGTGCCAGCAGCTTGGGAACTAGCGAGAGCTCCTACAATGAGCAGTTCTTC. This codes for CASSLGTSESSYNEQFF.

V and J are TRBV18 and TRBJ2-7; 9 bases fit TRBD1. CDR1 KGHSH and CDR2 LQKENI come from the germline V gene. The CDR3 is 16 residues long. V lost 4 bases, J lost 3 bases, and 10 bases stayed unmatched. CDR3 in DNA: TGTGCCAGCTCACTAACAGGAGGACAGGGGATCTACGAGCAGTACTTC. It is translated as CASSLTGGQGIYEQYF.

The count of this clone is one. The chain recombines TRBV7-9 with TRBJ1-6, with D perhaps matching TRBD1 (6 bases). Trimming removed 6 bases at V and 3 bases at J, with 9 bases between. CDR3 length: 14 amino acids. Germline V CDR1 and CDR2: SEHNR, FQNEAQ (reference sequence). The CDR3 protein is CASSSQGYNSPLHF. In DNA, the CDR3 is TGTGCCAGCAGTTCACAGGGCTATAATTCACCCCTCCACTTT.

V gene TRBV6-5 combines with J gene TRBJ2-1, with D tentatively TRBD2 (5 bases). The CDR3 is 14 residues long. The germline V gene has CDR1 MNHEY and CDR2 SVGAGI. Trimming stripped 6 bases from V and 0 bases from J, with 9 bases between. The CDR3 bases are TGTGCCAGCAGCCCACGGGACTCCTACAATGAGCAGTTCTTC. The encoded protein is CASSPRDSYNEQFF.

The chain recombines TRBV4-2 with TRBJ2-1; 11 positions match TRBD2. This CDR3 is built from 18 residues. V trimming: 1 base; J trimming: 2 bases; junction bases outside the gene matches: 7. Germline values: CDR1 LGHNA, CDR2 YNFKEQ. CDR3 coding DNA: TGTGCCAGCAGCCAAGGGTCCCCGGGACTAGCGGCCTACAATGAGCAGTTCTTC. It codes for CASSQGSPGLAAYNEQFF.